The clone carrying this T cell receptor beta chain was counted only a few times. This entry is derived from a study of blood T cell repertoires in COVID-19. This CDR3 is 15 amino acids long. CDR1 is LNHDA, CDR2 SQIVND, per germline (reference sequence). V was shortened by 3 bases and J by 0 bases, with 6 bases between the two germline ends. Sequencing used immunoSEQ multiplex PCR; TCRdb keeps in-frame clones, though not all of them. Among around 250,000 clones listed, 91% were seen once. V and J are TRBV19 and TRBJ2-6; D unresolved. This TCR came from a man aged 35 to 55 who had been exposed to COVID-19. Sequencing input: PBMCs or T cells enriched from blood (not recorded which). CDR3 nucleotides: TGTGCCAGTAGTATCCAGCGCTCTGGGGCCAACGTCCTGACTTTC. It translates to CASSIQRSGANVLTF.